Following are 13 T cell receptor beta chains from one sample sequenced in a study of T cell repertoires in breast cancer. Unpaired genes were suppressed by blocking oligonucleotides during a second nested PCR. TCRdb independently ran MiXCR on the emulsion pairing reads; one entry per CDR3 protein. Here the sample spans 400 to 550 distinct CDR3 sequences, about 28% being singletons. Paired alpha-beta TCRs of CD8+ T cells were analyzed by expanded emulsion RT-PCR. The specimen was CD8+ T cells. The source of these receptors is a pool of human donors with breast cancer or a healthy control (not recorded which).

By frequency in the sample, this clonotype is large. The chain couples TRBV20-1 to TRBJ2-1; 7 positions match TRBD2. V shed 2 bases, J shed 4 bases, and the junction held 17 bases outside the gene matches. The CDR3 is made up of 18 amino acids. Germline V gene lookup returns CDR1 DFQATT and CDR2 SNEGSKA (reference sequence). CDR3 amino acids: CSARSWALAERVYNEQFF. The CDR3 nucleotides read TGCAGTGCTAGATCATGGGCTCTAGCGGAGCGAGTATACAATGAGCAGTTCTTC.

This clonotype has ten or more counts. The chain recombines TRBV28 with TRBJ1-4; TRBD1 agrees at 11 bases. V dropped 2 bases and J dropped 3; count of bases not matched to a gene: 8. Germline assignment: CDR1 MDHEN and CDR2 SYDVKM. CDR3 length: 18 residues. As DNA, the CDR3 is TGTGCCAGCAGTTTAAGCGGGACAGGGGGGGGATCTAATGAAAAACTGTTTTTT. This gives the protein CASSLSGTGGGSNEKLFF.

CDR3 bases: TGTGCCAGCACCCAGATCCTTAATATAAGACAGGGAAGCTCTGGGGCCAACGTCCTGACTTTC. Its translation is CASTQILNIRQGSSGANVLTF. The V call is TRBV11-2, the J call TRBJ2-6; TRBD1 matches at 7 bases. Germline trimming cut 7 bases from V and 0 bases from J; bases unmatched to any gene: 21. This CDR3 is 21 amino acids long. Per the germline V gene, CDR1 is SGHAT and CDR2 is FQNNGV.

Remarks on this clonotype: This CDR3 fails to terminate in the conserved phenylalanine or tryptophan, so it likely reflects a read error. The rearrangement joins TRBV12-3 or TRBV12-4 to TRBJ2-7; 8 nucleotides match TRBD1. CDR3 size: 14 residues. Trimming at V came to 6 bases and at J to 2 bases, leaving 6 bases not matched to a gene. Here the CDR3 DNA reads TGTGCCAGCAGGGGCCGACAGGGGACCTACGAGCAGTACCTC. It encodes CASRGRQGTYEQYL.

This clonotype is labeled as medium-sized (0.01 to 0.1%). The chain links TRBV7-9 to TRBJ1-5; D may be TRBD1 (5 bases). There are 13 residues in the CDR3. Germline CDR1 and CDR2: SEHNR and FQNEAQ (reference sequence). Trimming left V 5 bases short and J 5 bases short, with 10 bases between. This CDR3 is CASSLEGYQPQHF. The CDR3 DNA sequence: TGTGCCAGCAGCCTAGAGGGGTATCAGCCCCAGCATTTT.

This clonotype was counted a few times. The chain uses TRBV4-3 and TRBJ2-7; D gene uncertain. The CDR3 sequence is 15 residues long. V lost 2 bases and J 0 bases, leaving 11 bases between the germline ends. In germline, CDR1 is LGHNA, CDR2 YSLEER. The CDR3 DNA follows: TGCGCCAGCAGCCAAAGGGTTGAGTTCTCCTACGAGCAGTACTTC. It specifies CASSQRVEFSYEQYF.

By share, this clonotype ranks as hyperexpanded. Given the absence of the conserved phenylalanine or tryptophan at the CDR3 end, a read error is likely. The J gene is TRBJ2-7, the V gene TRBV6-6; 8 positions match TRBD1. Germline-derived CDR1 and CDR2 are MNHNY and SVGAGI (reference sequence). Unmatched junction bases numbered 10, after V lost 10 bases and J lost 2 bases. The CDR3 sequence is 14 residues long. The CDR3 sequence: CATWDRQGTYEQYL. The DNA for the CDR3 is TGTGCCACCTGGGACCGACAGGGGACCTACGAGCAGTACCTC.

This rearrangement joins TRBV12-3 or TRBV12-4 to TRBJ2-1; D not certain. The V gene lost 2 bases and the J gene lost 6 bases, with 8 bases spanning the gap. This CDR3 is built from 13 residues. CDR3 nucleotides: TGTGCCAGCAGTTTAATGGGGTTCAATGAGCAGTTCTTC. Residues: CASSLMGFNEQFF.

About this clonotype itself: The junction does not match germline at one end; this may be a read error. The rearrangement joins TRBV28 to TRBJ1-1, with D perhaps TRBD1 (5 bases). The CDR3 runs to 13 residues. Looked up from germline, CDR1 is MDHEN and CDR2 is SYDVKM. This CDR3 reads CAGSFQGFTEAFF. The CDR3 bases are TGTGCCGGCAGTTTTCAGGGCTTCACTGAAGCTTTCTTT.

By its share, this clonotype is medium-sized. The chain couples TRBV7-9 to TRBJ2-5, with no clear D. The CDR3 length is 13 residues. Trimming removed 5 bases from V and 3 bases from J, with 10 bases in between. Germline V gene lookup returns CDR1 SEHNR and CDR2 FQNEAQ (reference sequence). In DNA, the CDR3 is TGTGCCAGCAGCCCGGACGGAGAAGAGACCCAGTACTTC. Its translation: CASSPDGEETQYF.

V usage is TRBV28 and J usage is TRBJ1-1; D remains ambiguous. Germline V lookup: CDR1 MDHEN, CDR2 SYDVKM. Trimming took off 3 bases at V and 3 bases at J, with 5 bases between the two ends. This CDR3 region has 12 residues. Written as DNA, the CDR3 is TGTGCCAGCAGTTTCCCCGACACTGAAGCTTTCTTT. Translation gives CASSFPDTEAFF.

The chain is built from TRBV29-1 and TRBJ1-3; 8 bases are shared with TRBD1. Trimming took 7 bases from V and 4 from J; bases not matched to a gene: 12. Germline V gene sequence: CDR1 SQVTM, CDR2 ANQGSEA. CDR3 length equals 15 residues. CDR3: CSAEIGQGRGNTIYF. In DNA, the CDR3 is TGCAGCGCCGAAATCGGACAGGGAAGAGGAAACACCATATATTTT. The full variable domain, completed using reference TRBV29-1 and TRBJ1-3, is SAVISQKPSRDICQRGTSLTIQCQVDSQVTMMFWYRQQPGQSLTLIATANQGSEATYESGFVIDKFPISRPNLTFSTLTVSNMSPEDSSIYLCSAEIGQGRGNTIYFGEGSWLTVV.

V is TRBV20-1 and J is TRBJ2-7; 7 bases agree with TRBD1. Looked up from germline, CDR1 is DFQATT and CDR2 is SNEGSKA (reference sequence). The ends lost 0 bases at V and 3 bases at J; junction bases unmatched: 5. The CDR3 sequence is 14 residues long. CDR3 residues: CSARDRGQYYEQYF. The CDR3 DNA follows: TGCAGTGCTAGAGATCGGGGACAGTACTACGAGCAGTACTTC.